The 32 T cell receptor beta chains below were found in one sample sequenced in a study of preoperative IRX-2 immunotherapy in early breast cancer. Treatment: preoperative locoregional IRX-2 cytokine immunotherapy. Some clones are missing from TCRdb's copy, which holds only in-frame ones; the method was immunoSEQ multiplex PCR. The repertoire consists of approximately 98,000 clones, with 86% occurring once and the leading ten covering under 2.5%. Sequences were derived from tumor tissue, sampled after IRX-2 immunotherapy. The receptors stem from a human donor with breast cancer.

This clone was recorded only once. J is TRBJ1-5 and V is TRBV30; D is unresolved. V lost 3 bases, J lost 0 bases, and 9 bases lay in between. The CDR3 has 14 residues. Germline-derived CDR1 and CDR2 are GTSNPN and SVGIG (reference sequence). The CDR3 here is CAWRRGNSNQPQHF. CDR3 in DNA: TGTGCCTGGAGGCGGGGAAATAGCAATCAGCCCCAGCATTTT. The full variable domain, completed using reference TRBV30 and TRBJ1-5, is SQTIHQWPATLVQPVGSPLSLECTVEGTSNPNLYWYRQAAGRGLQLLFYSVGIGQISSEVPQNLSASRPQDRQFILSSKKLLLSDSGFYLCAWRRGNSNQPQHFGDGTRLSIL.

The chain employs TRBV30 and TRBJ2-7; 7 bases fit TRBD1. Germline assignment: CDR1 GTSNPN and CDR2 SVGIG (reference sequence). V dropped 2 bases and J dropped 11; count of bases not matched to a gene: 18. The CDR3 has 15 amino acids. The CDR3 loop reads CAWSLQGQAVPWEYF. CDR3 DNA: TGTGCCTGGAGTCTTCAAGGACAGGCCGTTCCCTGGGAGTACTTC.

This clone was observed a single time. The chain employs TRBV25-1 and TRBJ2-2, with D perhaps matching TRBD2 (5 bases). The germline V gene encodes CDR1 MGHDK and CDR2 SYGVNS. V gave up 8 bases and J gave up 0 bases, with 10 bases separating them. This CDR3 is built from 14 residues. The CDR3 nucleotides read TGTGCCAGCTCGAGGGCCTCGAACACCGGGGAGCTGTTTTTT. As protein: CASSRASNTGELFF.

The gene calls are TRBV6-8 and TRBJ1-4, with D unclear. The CDR3 contains 12 residues. Looked up from germline, CDR1 is MNHGY and CDR2 is SAAAGT. V lost 8 bases and J lost 9, with 13 bases in between. CDR3 in amino acids: CASSARWQKLFF. CDR3 DNA: TGTGCCAGCTCCGCCAGGTGGCAAAAACTGTTTTTT.

V usage is TRBV2 and J usage is TRBJ1-5; D may be TRBD1 (6 bases). V gave up 6 bases and J gave up 4 bases, with 19 bases separating them. In germline, CDR1 is SNHLY, CDR2 FYNNEI. This CDR3 comprises 16 residues. The CDR3 is CASSHRVSAENQPQHF. As DNA, the CDR3 is TGTGCCAGCAGCCACAGGGTCTCAGCGGAAAATCAGCCCCAGCATTTT.

The chain links TRBV6-8 to TRBJ2-4, with 8 bases matching TRBD2. Losses at the gene ends were 5 bases for V and 0 bases for J; bases not matched to a gene: 6. This CDR3 has 16 amino acids. The germline V gene has CDR1 MNHGY and CDR2 SAAAGT. The CDR3 spells CASSRGGVQAKNIQYF. For the CDR3, the DNA is TGTGCCAGCAGTCGGGGGGGTGTACAAGCCAAAAACATTCAGTACTTC.

V and J are TRBV6-8 and TRBJ2-1; the D is unclear. Per germline, CDR1 MNHGY and CDR2 SAAAGT. This CDR3 has 16 residues. V lost 5 bases to trimming and J lost 0 bases, with 14 bases between them. The CDR3: CASSPDFSSSYNEQFF. The CDR3, as DNA: TGTGCCAGCAGTCCCGACTTTAGTAGCTCCTACAATGAGCAGTTCTTC.

V usage is TRBV5-1 and J usage is TRBJ1-3, with a weak D call TRBD1 (5 bases). In germline, CDR1 is SGHRS, CDR2 YFSETQ. The V end lost 5 bases, the J end lost 2 bases, and 14 bases lay between the germline ends. The CDR3 length is 15 residues. In DNA form, the CDR3 reads TGCGCCAGCAGTAGCACAGGAGCCACTGGAAACACCATATATTTT. Protein: CASSSTGATGNTIYF. The entire variable domain, with the rest obtained from reference TRBV5-1 and TRBJ1-3, is as follows: KAGVTQTPRYLIKTRGQQVTLSCSPISGHRSVSWYQQTPGQGLQFLFEYFSETQRNKGNFPGRFSGRQFSNSRSEMNVSTLELGDSALYLCASSSTGATGNTIYFGEGSWLTVV.

The rearrangement links TRBV29-1 to TRBJ2-7; perhaps TRBD2 as D (5 bases). The germline CDR1 and CDR2 sequences are SQVTM and ANQGSEA. V lost 3 bases, J lost 3 bases, and 15 bases lay in between. The CDR3 has 14 amino acids. The CDR3 protein is CSVESGTKYYEQYF. The CDR3 DNA reads TGCAGCGTTGAGAGCGGAACCAAATACTACGAGCAGTACTTC.

The chain has TRBV19 and TRBJ2-7; maybe TRBD1 (5 bases). This CDR3 is 14 amino acids long. Trimming shortened V by 3 bases and J by 5 bases, and 14 bases separated the two germline ends. The V gene's germline CDR1 is LNHDA and CDR2 SQIVND (reference sequence). The CDR3 nucleotides read TGTGCCAGTAGTATCAGGCAGGGTCGGGACGAGCAGTACTTC. It translates to CASSIRQGRDEQYF.

CDR3 loop: CASSKGTSGVDNEQFF. In nucleotides, the CDR3 is TGCGCCAGCAGCAAGGGGACTAGCGGGGTGGACAATGAGCAGTTCTTC. This chain uses TRBV5-1 with TRBJ2-1; 13 nucleotides align to TRBD2. CDR3 size: 16 residues. Germline V lookup: CDR1 SGHRS, CDR2 YFSETQ. Trimming took 4 bases from V and 5 from J; bases not matched to a gene: 6. The full variable domain, with the rest looked up from reference TRBV5-1 and TRBJ2-1, is KAGVTQTPRYLIKTRGQQVTLSCSPISGHRSVSWYQQTPGQGLQFLFEYFSETQRNKGNFPGRFSGRQFSNSRSEMNVSTLELGDSALYLCASSKGTSGVDNEQFFGPGTRLTVL.

The V and J genes are TRBV11-3 and TRBJ1-4; D unresolved. This CDR3 comprises 15 residues. The V end was cut by 8 bases, the J end by 0 bases, with 13 bases between. Germline V gene sequence: CDR1 SGHNT, CDR2 YENEEA. This CDR3 is CASSAGGTTNEKLFF. CDR3 coding DNA: TGTGCCAGCTCGGCCGGAGGTACAACTAATGAAAAACTGTTTTTT.

The V call is TRBV29-1, the J call TRBJ2-3; D ambiguous. V was pared by 4 bases and J by 3 bases, with 17 bases between. Looked up from germline, CDR1 is SQVTM and CDR2 is ANQGSEA. The CDR3 has 15 amino acids. CDR3 nucleotides: TGCAGCGTTGGGTCAGCCCTATTTGGAACAGATACGCAGTATTTT. Its translation is CSVGSALFGTDTQYF.

This clone appeared a few times. This chain links TRBV6-8 with TRBJ1-2, with D uncertain. The germline V and J ends were trimmed by 2 bases and 0 bases, with 7 bases remaining between them. The CDR3 consists of 14 residues. Germline loops: CDR1 MNHGY, CDR2 SAAAGT. In nucleotides, the CDR3 is TGTGCCAGCAGTTACAAGCAGCCTAACTATGGCTACACCTTC. Its protein product is CASSYKQPNYGYTF.

The CDR3 region is CASSVYRASRTDTQYF. The CDR3 nucleotides read TGTGCCAGCAGTGTTTACAGGGCCAGTCGCACAGATACGCAGTATTTT. The chain links TRBV6-8 to TRBJ2-3; tentatively, D is TRBD1 (6 bases). CDR1 is MNHGY, CDR2 SAAAGT, per germline. CDR3 length equals 16 residues. V was clipped by 5 bases and J by 1 base, with 16 bases between them.

This clone was detected many times. V and J are TRBV29-1 and TRBJ1-1; D is possibly TRBD1 (5 bases). The ends were cut back, 7 bases at V and 3 bases at J, with 12 bases in the middle. Germline V CDR1 and CDR2: SQVTM, ANQGSEA. This CDR3 is built from 12 residues. CDR3 protein: CSARDGYTEAFF. CDR3 nucleotides: TGCAGCGCCCGGGACGGATACACTGAAGCTTTCTTT. Supplemented by reference TRBV29-1 and TRBJ1-1, the full variable domain reads SAVISQKPSRDICQRGTSLTIQCQVDSQVTMMFWYRQQPGQSLTLIATANQGSEATYESGFVIDKFPISRPNLTFSTLTVSNMSPEDSSIYLCSARDGYTEAFFGQGTRLTVV.

The chain is built from TRBV28 and TRBJ1-6; the D is unclear. V was shortened by 4 bases and J by 8 bases, with 12 bases between the two germline ends. This CDR3 spans 14 amino acids. Germline V lookup: CDR1 MDHEN, CDR2 SYDVKM. CDR3 nucleotides: TGTGCCAGCAGTTCCGGTATTTGGTATTCACCCCTCCACTTT. Protein sequence: CASSSGIWYSPLHF.

The chain links TRBV19 to TRBJ1-1; D ambiguous. Looked up from germline, CDR1 is LNHDA and CDR2 is SQIVND (reference sequence). V was cut by 5 bases and J by 0 bases, with 10 bases left in between. CDR3 size: 14 residues. The CDR3 sequence is CASSEWRMNTEAFF. CDR3 in DNA: TGTGCCAGTAGTGAGTGGCGGATGAACACTGAAGCTTTCTTT.

The chain combines TRBV19 with TRBJ2-1, with D tentatively TRBD2 (5 bases). The CDR3 contains 15 residues. The V gene's germline CDR1 is LNHDA and CDR2 SQIVND (reference sequence). Trimming left V 6 bases short and J 4 bases short, with 16 bases between. CDR3 sequence (DNA): TGTGCCAGTAGACCTGCTCCCCCGGGATACAATGAGCAGTTCTTC. Translation: CASRPAPPGYNEQFF. Based on the CDR3 plus reference TRBV19 and TRBJ2-1, the full variable domain is DGGITQSPKYLFRKEGQNVTLSCEQNLNHDAMYWYRQDPGQGLRLIYYSQIVNDFQKGDIAEGYSVSREKKESFPLTVTSAQKNPTAFYLCASRPAPPGYNEQFFGPGTRLTVL.

The chain recombines TRBV6-8 with TRBJ1-6, with D possibly TRBD1 on 6 matching bases. The CDR3 runs to 14 residues. Per germline, CDR1 MNHGY and CDR2 SAAAGT. The V gene lost 5 bases and the J gene lost 10 bases, with 15 bases spanning the gap. In nucleotides, the CDR3 is TGTGCCAGCAGTGCCCAGGGGTTTACATCACCCCTCCACTTT. Translating gives CASSAQGFTSPLHF.

The gene calls are TRBV15 and TRBJ2-6; 7 bases align to TRBD1. The CDR3 has 19 amino acids. With V trimmed by 5 bases and J by 0 bases, 13 bases remained unmatched. From germline, CDR1 is LNHNV and CDR2 YYDKDF (reference sequence). CDR3 protein: CATSWEPGQILSGANVLTF. The CDR3 DNA sequence: TGTGCCACCAGCTGGGAACCGGGACAGATTCTCTCTGGGGCCAACGTCCTGACTTTC. Looking up the rest from reference TRBV15 and TRBJ2-6 gives the full variable domain: DAMVIQNPRYQVTQFGKPVTLSCSQTLNHNVMYWYQQKSSQAPKLLFHYYDKDFNNEADTPDNFQSRRPNTSFCFLDIRSPGLGDTAMYLCATSWEPGQILSGANVLTFGAGSRLTVL.

The chain joins TRBV5-1 to TRBJ2-2, with TRBD1 matching 7 bases. The CDR3 sequence is 14 residues long. Per the germline V gene, CDR1 is SGHRS and CDR2 is YFSETQ. V was pared by 4 bases and J by 4 bases, with 4 bases of the junction left unmatched. The CDR3 loop is CASSIRQGTGELFF. CDR3 nucleotide sequence: TGCGCCAGCAGCATCAGACAGGGCACCGGGGAGCTGTTTTTT.

This sequence joins TRBV5-1 and TRBJ1-2, with 11 bases aligning to TRBD1. Germline CDR1 and CDR2: SGHRS and YFSETQ. The CDR3 loop spans 14 amino acids. The trim removed 4 bases at V and 8 bases at J, leaving 7 bases unmatched. The CDR3 nucleotides are TGCGCCAGCAGCGTGGGACAGGGGGTTCGAGGCTACACCTTC. It specifies CASSVGQGVRGYTF.

This clone showed up just once. The genes are TRBV7-1 and TRBJ1-3, with D hard to call. Being an ORF, TRBV7-1 has a function that is uncertain. V gave up 3 bases and J gave up 4 bases, with 13 bases separating them. CDR3 size: 15 residues. The CDR3 bases are TGTGCCAGCAGCTCCCAAGCCATCAGGGGAAACACCATATATTTT. Amino acids: CASSSQAIRGNTIYF.

V gene TRBV7-1 combines with J gene TRBJ2-7; 7 bases agree with TRBD2. TRBV7-1 carries the ORF label, with uncertain function. The CDR3 sequence is 15 residues long. The V gene end was trimmed by 4 bases and the J gene end by 3 bases; junction bases not matched to a gene: 9. For the CDR3, the DNA is TGTGCCAGCAGCTTGTCCCACACTAGCGACTACGAGCAGTACTTC. Protein sequence: CASSLSHTSDYEQYF.

The chain has TRBV6-8 and TRBJ1-2; 9 nucleotides agree with TRBD1. V shed 10 bases, J shed 6 bases, and the junction held 18 bases outside the gene matches. Germline CDR1 reads MNHGY; CDR2 reads SAAAGT. The CDR3 is made up of 16 amino acids. This CDR3 reads CATFRTGASRGNGYTF. In DNA, the CDR3 is TGTGCCACCTTTCGGACAGGGGCTTCCAGGGGGAATGGCTACACCTTC.

The CDR3 here is CASGGAGELFF. The CDR3, as DNA: TGTGCCAGCGGGGGGGCCGGGGAGCTGTTTTTT. This chain connects TRBV12-5 to TRBJ2-2, with TRBD2 matching 10 bases. Germline CDR1 LGHNT, CDR2 FRNRAP. The CDR3 length is 11 residues.

In its sample, this clone was seen a few times. The rearrangement uses TRBV19 and TRBJ1-5; possibly TRBD1 for D (5 bases). CDR1 and CDR2 (germline): LNHDA, SQIVND (reference sequence). The CDR3 is 17 residues long. Trimming pared 7 bases from V and 3 bases from J, leaving 22 bases between. The CDR3 is CASTYIWRAGPNQPQHF. CDR3 coding DNA: TGTGCCAGTACCTATATCTGGAGGGCAGGGCCCAATCAGCCCCAGCATTTT.

About this clone itself: At one end the junction does not follow the germline gene, possibly because of a read error. The chain carries TRBV6-8 and TRBJ1-3; no clear D. Per the germline V gene, CDR1 is MNHGY and CDR2 is SAAAGT. The CDR3 runs 15 residues. The CDR3 protein is CASTQSRPSRNTIYF. CDR3 coding DNA: TGTGCCAGCACCCAAAGCCGCCCCTCTAGAAACACCATATATTTT.

The chain carries TRBV28 and TRBJ1-4, with 10 bases aligning to TRBD1. The CDR3 contains 14 residues. The J segment lost 9 bases and the V segment lost 5 bases, leaving 6 bases of the junction unmatched. CDR1 is MDHEN, CDR2 SYDVKM, per germline. The CDR3 DNA reads as TGTGCCAGCAGTGATCGGGACAGGGGAAAAAAACTGTTTTTT. This codes for CASSDRDRGKKLFF.

The rearrangement joins TRBV29-1 to TRBJ2-1, with D perhaps matching TRBD1 (6 bases). The V end was cut by 4 bases, the J end by 4 bases, with 8 bases between. The CDR3 spans 12 residues. Germline assignment: CDR1 SQVTM and CDR2 ANQGSEA. CDR3 residues: CSVGTGYNEQFF. The CDR3 bases are TGCAGCGTTGGCACAGGGTACAATGAGCAGTTCTTC.

The J gene is TRBJ1-5, the V gene TRBV1. TRBV1 is a pseudogene segment. The CDR3 sequence is 15 residues long. This CDR3 reads CASSQEDPSNQPQHF. The CDR3 nucleotides are TGCGCCAGCAGCCAAGAAGACCCTAGCAATCAGCCCCAGCATTTT.